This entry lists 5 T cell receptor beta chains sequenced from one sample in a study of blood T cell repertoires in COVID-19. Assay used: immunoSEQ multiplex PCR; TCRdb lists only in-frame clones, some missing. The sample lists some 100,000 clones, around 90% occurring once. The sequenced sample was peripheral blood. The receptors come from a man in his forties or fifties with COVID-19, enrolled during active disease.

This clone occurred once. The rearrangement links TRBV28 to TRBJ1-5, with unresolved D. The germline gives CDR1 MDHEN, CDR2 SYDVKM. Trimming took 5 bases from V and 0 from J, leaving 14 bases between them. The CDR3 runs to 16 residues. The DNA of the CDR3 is TGTGCCAGCAGTCCTTGGAGCAGATATAGCAATCAGCCCCAGCATTTT. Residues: CASSPWSRYSNQPQHF.

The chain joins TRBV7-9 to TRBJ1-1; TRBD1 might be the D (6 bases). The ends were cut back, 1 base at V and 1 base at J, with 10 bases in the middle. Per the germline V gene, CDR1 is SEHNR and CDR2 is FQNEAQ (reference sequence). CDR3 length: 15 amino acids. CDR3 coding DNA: TGTGCCAGCAGCTTAGAATCACAGGGGAACACTGAAGCTTTCTTT. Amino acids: CASSLESQGNTEAFF.

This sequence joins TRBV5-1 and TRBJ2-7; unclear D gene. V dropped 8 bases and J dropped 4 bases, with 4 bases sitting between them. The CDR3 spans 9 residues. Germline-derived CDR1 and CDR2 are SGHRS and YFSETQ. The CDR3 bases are TGCGCCAGGCTATACGAGCAGTACTTC. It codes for CARLYEQYF.

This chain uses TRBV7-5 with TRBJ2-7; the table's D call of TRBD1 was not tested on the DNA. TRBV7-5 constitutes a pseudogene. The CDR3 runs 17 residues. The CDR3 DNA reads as TGTGCCAGCTGTGGGGACAGGGTGATCCCCGACAGCTACGAGCAGTACTTC. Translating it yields CASCGDRVIPDSYEQYF.

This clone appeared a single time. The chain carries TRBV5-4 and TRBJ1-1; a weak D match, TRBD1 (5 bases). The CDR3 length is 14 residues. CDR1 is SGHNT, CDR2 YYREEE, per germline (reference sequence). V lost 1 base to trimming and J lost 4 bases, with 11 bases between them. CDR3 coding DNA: TGTGCCAGCAGCTTGTGGGGCGCTTCCACTGAAGCTTTCTTT. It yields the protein CASSLWGASTEAFF.